The next 10 T cell receptor beta chains were all read from a single sample in a study of blood T cell repertoires in COVID-19. The method was immunoSEQ multiplex PCR; TCRdb's version includes in-frame clones alone and lacks a portion of them. Of 120,000 to 150,000 clones listed, more than 75% are singletons. Sequenced sample: peripheral blood. These receptors originate from a man aged 55 to 70 with acute or convalescent COVID-19.

V is TRBV7-9 and J is TRBJ2-7, with 7 bases lining up with TRBD1. Trimming cost V 8 bases and J 7 bases; bases outside gene matches: 14. CDR1 and CDR2 from the germline V gene are SEHNR and FQNEAQ (reference sequence). This CDR3 comprises 14 residues. The CDR3 DNA reads TGTGCCAGCCAGACAGGGAACCCTCCGTGGGAGCAGTACTTC. This codes for CASQTGNPPWEQYF.

At least ten counts were recorded for this clone. The rearrangement uses TRBV19 and TRBJ1-2, with 9 bases aligning to TRBD1. Per germline, CDR1 LNHDA and CDR2 SQIVND (reference sequence). V gave up 2 bases and J gave up 4 bases; unmatched junction bases: 11. The length of the CDR3 is 17 residues. Written as DNA, the CDR3 is TGTGCCAGTAGTATAAATGGGGGACAGGGTCAAATCTATGGCTACACCTTC. Protein sequence: CASSINGGQGQIYGYTF.

The sample holds one count of this clone. At one end the junction does not follow the germline gene, possibly because of a read error. The V and J genes are TRBV12-3 or TRBV12-4 and TRBJ2-1; D not resolved. The CDR3 is 13 amino acids. Here the CDR3 reads CASSFLEARPDLF. In nucleotides, the CDR3 is TGTGCCAGCAGTTTTTTAGAGGCGCGTCCGGATCTCTTC.

The chain has TRBV6-5 and TRBJ2-3; 9 nucleotides agree with TRBD1. CDR1 is MNHEY, CDR2 SVGAGI, per germline. The J segment lost 9 bases and the V segment lost 0 bases, leaving 7 bases of the junction unmatched. CDR3 length equals 15 residues. The CDR3 protein is CASSYSTGGLGTQYF. The CDR3 coding sequence is TGTGCCAGCAGTTACTCAACAGGGGGCTTAGGGACGCAGTATTTT.

The gene calls are TRBV27 and TRBJ2-7; TRBD1 matches 10 bases. The CDR3 runs to 14 residues. Germline V CDR1 and CDR2: MNHEY, SMNVEV (reference sequence). The V and J ends lost 4 bases and 3 bases, in that order; junction bases with no gene match: 3. The CDR3 protein is CASSSRDRGYEQYF. The CDR3, as DNA: TGTGCCAGCAGTTCTCGGGACAGGGGCTACGAGCAGTACTTC.

The chain links TRBV19 to TRBJ2-2, with D possibly being TRBD2 (5 bases). The germline V and J ends were trimmed by 4 bases and 7 bases, with 13 bases remaining between them. The CDR3 length is 14 residues. Germline V lookup: CDR1 LNHDA, CDR2 SQIVND (reference sequence). Written as DNA, the CDR3 is TGTGCCAGTAGTAGAGCGGTCTTAGGCGGGGAGCTGTTTTTT. Translating gives CASSRAVLGGELFF.

This rearrangement joins TRBV6-6 to TRBJ1-3, with TRBD1 identical over 8 bases. This CDR3 has 15 residues. Germline V gives CDR1 MNHNY, CDR2 SVGAGI (reference sequence). The V segment lost 0 bases and the J segment 8 bases; nucleotides outside the gene matches: 6. The CDR3 sequence is CASSYSAGGLDTIYF. The CDR3 bases are TGTGCCAGCAGTTACTCAGCAGGGGGCCTAGACACCATATATTTT.

The chain employs TRBV24-1 and TRBJ2-1; no clear D gene. With 3 bases removed from V and 5 bases from J, the gap between germline ends came to 7 bases. This CDR3 is built from 13 residues. Germline CDR1 and CDR2: KGHDR and SFDVKD. The CDR3 DNA reads TGTGCCACCAGTGATCCCCTCGACAATGAGCAGTTCTTC. Amino acid sequence: CATSDPLDNEQFF.

This clone was found a few times. The chain uses TRBV12-3 or TRBV12-4 and TRBJ2-7; D call uncertain. Trimming shortened V by 5 bases and J by 3 bases, and 11 bases separated the two germline ends. The CDR3 totals 13 residues. The CDR3 DNA is TGTGCCAGCAGTCCTCTCCTTTACTACGAGCAGTACTTC. Its protein product is CASSPLLYYEQYF.

J is TRBJ1-2 and V is TRBV28, with a possible D match to TRBD1 (6 bases). V dropped 2 bases and J dropped 1 base, with 17 bases sitting between them. The CDR3 contains 17 residues. Germline values: CDR1 MDHEN, CDR2 SYDVKM. The CDR3 region has the DNA TGTGCCAGCAGTTTAACACAGGGCGCTCCACTTAACTATGGCTACACCTTC. Translated: CASSLTQGAPLNYGYTF.